This is a list of T cell receptor beta chains from one sample in a study of shared clonotypes between healthy human individuals. Method: immunoSEQ multiplex PCR; TCRdb's copy keeps in-frame clones and lacks some. This table holds some 2,500,000 clones, 93% found once. The sequencing sample was made of naive CD4+ T cells from PBMCs. The receptors shown here come from a man aged 18 to 35 in good health. Some clones in this sample may be carry-over from other donors' samples. Both conserved end residues are part of each CDR3. Fields, in order: J gene, D gene, clone size, V gene, CDR3 protein, CDR3 DNA. The D gene is left open where the match is weak. The listing skips clone size in some rows; elsewhere it reads once, few, many or a size class.

J gene: TRBJ2-7; D gene: .; clone size: .; V gene: TRBV13; CDR3 protein: CASSSRSPHSSSYEQYF; CDR3 DNA: TGTGCCAGCAGCTCCCGTTCACCCCACTCCAGCTCCTACGAGCAGTACTTC
J gene: TRBJ2-1; D gene: .; clone size: .; V gene: TRBV18; CDR3 protein: CVTTGTENEQFF; CDR3 DNA: TGTGTAACGACCGGGACGGAAAATGAGCAGTTCTTC
J gene: TRBJ1-1; D gene: TRBD1; clone size: few; V gene: TRBV6-5; CDR3 protein: CASSSRQGWTEAFF; CDR3 DNA: TGTGCCAGCAGCTCCCGACAGGGCTGGACTGAAGCTTTCTTT
J gene: TRBJ2-2; D gene: .; clone size: .; V gene: TRBV5-1; CDR3 protein: CASSSQLWGEAGELFF; CDR3 DNA: TGCGCCAGCAGCTCCCAATTGTGGGGGGAGGCCGGGGAGCTGTTTTTT
J gene: TRBJ2-3; D gene: .; clone size: .; V gene: TRBV28; CDR3 protein: CAITGSTDTQYF; CDR3 DNA: TGTGCCATTACAGGGTCCACAGATACGCAGTATTTT
J gene: TRBJ1-4; D gene: .; clone size: .; V gene: TRBV19; CDR3 protein: CASSMDSLGGEKLFF; CDR3 DNA: TGTGCCAGTAGTATGGACAGCCTGGGGGGTGAAAAACTGTTTTTT
J gene: TRBJ2-7; D gene: .; clone size: .; V gene: TRBV5-1; CDR3 protein: CASSRGQGLFYEQYF; CDR3 DNA: TGCGCCAGCAGCAGAGGGCAGGGACTCTTCTACGAGCAGTACTTC
J gene: TRBJ1-1; D gene: TRBD1; clone size: .; V gene: TRBV2; CDR3 protein: CASRTPRGRTEAFF; CDR3 DNA: TGTGCCAGCAGGACCCCAAGGGGGCGGACTGAAGCTTTCTTT
J gene: TRBJ1-2; D gene: TRBD1; clone size: .; V gene: TRBV2; CDR3 protein: CASSQGALYGYTF; CDR3 DNA: TGTGCCAGCAGCCAGGGGGCTCTCTATGGCTACACCTTC
J gene: TRBJ2-2; D gene: .; clone size: .; V gene: TRBV18; CDR3 protein: CASSTLPPTPANTGELFF; CDR3 DNA: TGTGCCAGCTCCACGTTACCACCCACACCTGCGAACACCGGGGAGCTGTTTTTT
J gene: TRBJ1-1; D gene: .; clone size: .; V gene: TRBV14; CDR3 protein: CASSHPGGAYTEAFF; CDR3 DNA: TGTGCCAGCAGCCACCCGGGGGGCGCATATACTGAAGCTTTCTTT
J gene: TRBJ2-2; D gene: TRBD1; clone size: .; V gene: TRBV28; CDR3 protein: CASSFRGPNTGELFF; CDR3 DNA: TGTGCCAGCAGTTTTAGGGGGCCGAACACCGGGGAGCTGTTTTTT
J gene: TRBJ2-7; D gene: TRBD2; clone size: .; V gene: TRBV7-9; CDR3 protein: CASSLDGGAGGYEQYF; CDR3 DNA: TGTGCCAGCAGCCTTGATGGCGGGGCGGGGGGCTACGAGCAGTACTTC
J gene: TRBJ1-2; D gene: .; clone size: .; V gene: TRBV7-2; CDR3 protein: CASSSRAAYGYTF; CDR3 DNA: TGTGCCAGCAGTTCAAGGGCAGCTTATGGCTACACCTTC
J gene: TRBJ2-2; D gene: TRBD1; clone size: .; V gene: TRBV9; CDR3 protein: CASSGPRGGRELFF; CDR3 DNA: TGTGCCAGCAGCGGCCCAAGAGGGGGCCGGGAGCTGTTTTTT
J gene: TRBJ2-7; D gene: TRBD1; clone size: .; V gene: TRBV5-1; CDR3 protein: CASSPGTGKGQYF; CDR3 DNA: TGCGCCAGCAGCCCGGGGACAGGGAAGGGGCAGTACTTC
J gene: TRBJ2-7; D gene: .; clone size: .; V gene: TRBV6-5; CDR3 protein: CASSYSGGWAYEQYF; CDR3 DNA: TGTGCCAGCAGTTACTCGGGCGGGTGGGCCTACGAGCAGTACTTC
J gene: TRBJ2-3; D gene: .; clone size: .; V gene: TRBV29-1; CDR3 protein: CSVDLVFAVRTDTQYF; CDR3 DNA: TGCAGCGTTGATCTCGTTTTCGCGGTTCGCACAGATACGCAGTATTTT
J gene: TRBJ1-1; D gene: .; clone size: few; V gene: TRBV29-1; CDR3 protein: CSVGGMNTEAFF; CDR3 DNA: TGCAGCGTTGGAGGGATGAACACTGAAGCTTTCTTT
J gene: TRBJ2-5; D gene: .; clone size: .; V gene: TRBV10-2; CDR3 protein: CASSIIAHQETQYF; CDR3 DNA: TGCGCCAGCAGTATAATAGCTCACCAAGAGACCCAGTACTTC
J gene: TRBJ2-1; D gene: .; clone size: .; V gene: TRBV5-1; CDR3 protein: CASTVGRSHLSSYNEQFF; CDR3 DNA: TGCGCCAGCACGGTTGGGCGCAGCCACCTCTCCTCCTACAATGAGCAGTTCTTC
J gene: TRBJ1-3; D gene: TRBD1; clone size: .; V gene: TRBV5-6; CDR3 protein: CASSFQGAGGNTIYF; CDR3 DNA: TGTGCCAGCAGCTTCCAGGGGGCGGGCGGAAACACCATATATTTT
J gene: TRBJ2-3; D gene: TRBD1; clone size: .; V gene: TRBV29-1; CDR3 protein: CSVGPLRQGANTQYF; CDR3 DNA: TGCAGCGTGGGCCCACTCCGACAGGGGGCGAATACGCAGTATTTT
J gene: TRBJ2-3; D gene: TRBD1; clone size: .; V gene: TRBV7-9; CDR3 protein: CASSFVPGQSTDTQYF; CDR3 DNA: TGTGCCAGCAGCTTCGTCCCGGGACAGAGCACAGATACGCAGTATTTT
J gene: TRBJ1-5; D gene: TRBD1; clone size: .; V gene: TRBV7-2; CDR3 protein: CASSLRQGAGQPQHF; CDR3 DNA: TGTGCCAGCAGCTTACGACAGGGGGCGGGTCAGCCCCAGCATTTT
J gene: TRBJ1-1; D gene: .; clone size: .; V gene: TRBV6-6; CDR3 protein: CASSYTGPGNTEAFF; CDR3 DNA: TGTGCCAGCAGTTATACGGGGCCAGGGAACACTGAAGCTTTCTTT
J gene: TRBJ1-1; D gene: .; clone size: few; V gene: TRBV28; CDR3 protein: CASTLGRAEAFF; CDR3 DNA: TGTGCCAGCACCTTGGGAAGGGCTGAAGCTTTCTTT